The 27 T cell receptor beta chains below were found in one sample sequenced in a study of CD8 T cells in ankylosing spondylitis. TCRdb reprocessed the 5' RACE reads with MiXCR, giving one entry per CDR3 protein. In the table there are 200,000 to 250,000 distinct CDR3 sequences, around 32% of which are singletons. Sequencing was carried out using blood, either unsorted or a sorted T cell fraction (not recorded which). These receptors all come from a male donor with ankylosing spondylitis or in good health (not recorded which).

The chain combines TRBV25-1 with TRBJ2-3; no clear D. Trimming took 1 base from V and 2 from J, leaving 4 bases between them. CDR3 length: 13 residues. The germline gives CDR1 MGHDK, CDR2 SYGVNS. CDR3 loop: CASSEWNTDTQYF. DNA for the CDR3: TGTGCCAGCAGTGAATGGAACACAGATACGCAGTATTTT.

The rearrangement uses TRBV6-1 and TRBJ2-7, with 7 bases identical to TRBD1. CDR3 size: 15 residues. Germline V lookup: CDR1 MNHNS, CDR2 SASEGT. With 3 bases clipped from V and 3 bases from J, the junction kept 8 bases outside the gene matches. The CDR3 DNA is TGTGCCAGCAGTGATCAACCGGGACAGTACTACGAGCAGTACTTC. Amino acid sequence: CASSDQPGQYYEQYF.

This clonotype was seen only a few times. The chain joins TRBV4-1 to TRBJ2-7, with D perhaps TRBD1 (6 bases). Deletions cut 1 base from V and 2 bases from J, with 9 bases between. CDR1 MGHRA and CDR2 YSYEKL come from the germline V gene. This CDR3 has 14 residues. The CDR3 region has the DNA TGCGCCAGCAGCCAAGGACAGGAGACCTACGAGCAGTACTTC. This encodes CASSQGQETYEQYF.

This CDR3 is CASVYWGDARTGELFF. The CDR3 region has the DNA TGTGCCAGCGTTTATTGGGGGGACGCGAGAACCGGGGAGCTGTTTTTT. The chain uses TRBV6-5 and TRBJ2-2; weak D call: TRBD2 (6 bases). There are 16 residues in the CDR3. The V end lost 8 bases, the J end lost 5 bases, and 21 bases lay between the germline ends. Per the germline V gene, CDR1 is MNHEY and CDR2 is SVGAGI.

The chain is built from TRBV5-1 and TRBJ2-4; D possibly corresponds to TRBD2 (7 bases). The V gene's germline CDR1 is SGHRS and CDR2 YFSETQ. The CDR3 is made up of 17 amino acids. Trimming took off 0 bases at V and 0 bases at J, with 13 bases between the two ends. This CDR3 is CASSLVSGGPAKNIQYF. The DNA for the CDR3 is TGCGCCAGCAGCTTGGTCTCGGGGGGCCCAGCCAAAAACATTCAGTACTTC. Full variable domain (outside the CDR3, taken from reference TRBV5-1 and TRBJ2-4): KAGVTQTPRYLIKTRGQQVTLSCSPISGHRSVSWYQQTPGQGLQFLFEYFSETQRNKGNFPGRFSGRQFSNSRSEMNVSTLELGDSALYLCASSLVSGGPAKNIQYFGAGTRLSVL.

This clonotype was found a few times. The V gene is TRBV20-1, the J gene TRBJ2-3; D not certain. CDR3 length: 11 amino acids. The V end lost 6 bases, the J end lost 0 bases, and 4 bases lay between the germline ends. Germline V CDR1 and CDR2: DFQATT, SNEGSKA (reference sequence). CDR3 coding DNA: TGCAGTGCAGGGAGCACAGATACGCAGTATTTT. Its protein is CSAGSTDTQYF.

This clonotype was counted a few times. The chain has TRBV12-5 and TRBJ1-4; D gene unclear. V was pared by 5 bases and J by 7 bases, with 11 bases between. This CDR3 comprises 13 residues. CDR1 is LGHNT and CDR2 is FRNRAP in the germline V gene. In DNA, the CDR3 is TGTGCTAGTGGTGGAGTGGTAGGTGAAAAACTGTTTTTT. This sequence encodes CASGGVVGEKLFF.

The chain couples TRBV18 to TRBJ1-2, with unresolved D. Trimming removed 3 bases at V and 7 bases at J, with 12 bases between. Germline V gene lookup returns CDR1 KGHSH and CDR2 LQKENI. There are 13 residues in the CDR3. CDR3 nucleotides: TGTGCCAGCTCACCCCAGGACCAAAGTGGCTACACCTTC. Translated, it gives CASSPQDQSGYTF.

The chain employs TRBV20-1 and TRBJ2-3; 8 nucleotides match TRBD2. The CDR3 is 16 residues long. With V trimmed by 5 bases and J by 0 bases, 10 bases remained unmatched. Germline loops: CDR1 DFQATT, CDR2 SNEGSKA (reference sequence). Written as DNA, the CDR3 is TGCAGTGCTTCGCGGGGGGCAACTGAAAGCACAGATACGCAGTATTTT. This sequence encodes CSASRGATESTDTQYF.

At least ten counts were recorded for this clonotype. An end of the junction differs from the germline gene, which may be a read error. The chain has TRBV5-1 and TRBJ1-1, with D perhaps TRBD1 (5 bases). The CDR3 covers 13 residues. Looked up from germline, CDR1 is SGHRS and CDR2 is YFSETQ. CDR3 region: CASSLGANTEAFF. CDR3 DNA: TGTGCCAGCAGTTTAGGGGCAAACACTGAAGCTTTCTTT.

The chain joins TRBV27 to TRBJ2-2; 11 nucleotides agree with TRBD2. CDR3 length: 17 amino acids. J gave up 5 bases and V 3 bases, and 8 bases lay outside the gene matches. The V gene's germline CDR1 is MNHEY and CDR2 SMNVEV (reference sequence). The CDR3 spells CASSFSPSGGSTGELFF. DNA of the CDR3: TGTGCCAGCAGTTTTAGTCCTAGCGGGGGGAGTACCGGGGAGCTGTTTTTT.

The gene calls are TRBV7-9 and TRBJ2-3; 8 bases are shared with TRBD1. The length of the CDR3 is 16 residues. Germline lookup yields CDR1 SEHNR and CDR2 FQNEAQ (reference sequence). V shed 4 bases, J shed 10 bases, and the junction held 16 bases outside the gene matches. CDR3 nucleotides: TGTGCCAGCAGCTCATTCGCAGGGGGCGATCTACATGCGCAGTATTTT. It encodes CASSSFAGGDLHAQYF.

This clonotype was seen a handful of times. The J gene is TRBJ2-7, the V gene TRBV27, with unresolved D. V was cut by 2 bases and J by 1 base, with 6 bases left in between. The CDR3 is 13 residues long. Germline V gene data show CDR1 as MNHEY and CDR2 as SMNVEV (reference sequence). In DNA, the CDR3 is TGTGCCAGCAGTTTAATGGGGTCCTACGAGCAGTACTTC. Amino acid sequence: CASSLMGSYEQYF.

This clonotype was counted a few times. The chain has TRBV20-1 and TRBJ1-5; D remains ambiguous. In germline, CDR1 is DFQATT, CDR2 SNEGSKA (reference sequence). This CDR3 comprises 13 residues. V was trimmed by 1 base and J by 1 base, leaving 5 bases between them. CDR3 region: CSARGASNQPQHF. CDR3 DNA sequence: TGCAGTGCTAGAGGAGCCAGCAATCAGCCCCAGCATTTT.

Here the CDR3 reads CASSEYRGRYEQYF. The CDR3 DNA reads TGTGCCAGCAGTGAGTACCGGGGGAGGTACGAGCAGTACTTC. J is TRBJ2-7 and V is TRBV2, with D tentatively TRBD2 (6 bases). The CDR3 has 14 residues. Trimming took 3 bases from V and 4 from J, leaving 13 bases between them. The germline V gene encodes CDR1 SNHLY and CDR2 FYNNEI.

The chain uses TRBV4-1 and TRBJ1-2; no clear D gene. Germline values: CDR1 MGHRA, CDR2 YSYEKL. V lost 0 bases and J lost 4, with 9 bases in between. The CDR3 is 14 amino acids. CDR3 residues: CASSQDTGSYGYTF. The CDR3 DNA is TGCGCCAGCAGCCAAGATACGGGCTCCTATGGCTACACCTTC.

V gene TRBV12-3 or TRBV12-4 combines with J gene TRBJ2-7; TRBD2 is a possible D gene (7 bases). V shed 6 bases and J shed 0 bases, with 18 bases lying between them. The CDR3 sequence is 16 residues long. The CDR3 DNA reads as TGTGCCAGCAGGGCACGGCGGGGGCCCTCCTCCTACGAGCAGTACTTC. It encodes CASRARRGPSSYEQYF.

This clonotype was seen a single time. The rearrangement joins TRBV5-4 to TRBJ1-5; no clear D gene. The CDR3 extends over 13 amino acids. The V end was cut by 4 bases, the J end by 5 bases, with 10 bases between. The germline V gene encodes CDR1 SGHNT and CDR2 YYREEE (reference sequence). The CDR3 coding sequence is TGTGCCAGCAGCCTCGACTACGATCAGCCCCAGCATTTT. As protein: CASSLDYDQPQHF.

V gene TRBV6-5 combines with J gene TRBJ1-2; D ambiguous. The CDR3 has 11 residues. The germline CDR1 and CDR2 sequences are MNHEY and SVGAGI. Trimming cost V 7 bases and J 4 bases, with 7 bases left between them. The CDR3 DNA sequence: TGTGCCAGCAAGGAGGGCTATGGCTACACCTTC. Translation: CASKEGYGYTF.

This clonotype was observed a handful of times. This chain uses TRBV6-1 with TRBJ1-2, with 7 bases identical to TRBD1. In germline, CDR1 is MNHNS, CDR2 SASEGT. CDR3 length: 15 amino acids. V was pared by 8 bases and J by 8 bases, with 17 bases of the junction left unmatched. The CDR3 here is CASLGGRDRVGGYTF. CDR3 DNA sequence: TGTGCCAGCCTCGGTGGCCGAGACAGGGTTGGGGGCTACACCTTC.

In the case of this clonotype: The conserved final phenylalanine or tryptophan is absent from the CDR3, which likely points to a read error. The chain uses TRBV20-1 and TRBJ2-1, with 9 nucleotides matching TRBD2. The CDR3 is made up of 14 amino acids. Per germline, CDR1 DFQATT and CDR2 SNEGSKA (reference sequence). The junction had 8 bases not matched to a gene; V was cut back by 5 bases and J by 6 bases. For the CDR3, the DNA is TGCAGTGCTTCTTTAGCGGGGGCCACCAATGAGCAGTTCTTA. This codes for CSASLAGATNEQFL.

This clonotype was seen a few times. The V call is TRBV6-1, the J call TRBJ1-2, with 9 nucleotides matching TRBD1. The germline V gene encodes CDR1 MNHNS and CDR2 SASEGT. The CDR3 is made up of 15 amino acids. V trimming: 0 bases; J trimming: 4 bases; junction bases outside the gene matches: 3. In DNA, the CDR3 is TGTGCCAGCAGTGAAGCGGGACAGGGACGCTATGGCTACACCTTC. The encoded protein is CASSEAGQGRYGYTF.

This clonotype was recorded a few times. CDR3 sequence: CASSQARGLAGSPYNEQFF. CDR3 nucleotides: TGTGCCAGCAGCCAAGCGAGGGGGCTAGCGGGGAGCCCATACAATGAGCAGTTCTTC. The chain is built from TRBV4-2 and TRBJ2-1; TRBD2 agrees at 9 bases. Germline CDR1 reads LGHNA; CDR2 reads YNFKEQ. The V and J ends lost 1 base and 4 bases, in that order; junction bases with no gene match: 14. The CDR3 sequence is 19 residues long.

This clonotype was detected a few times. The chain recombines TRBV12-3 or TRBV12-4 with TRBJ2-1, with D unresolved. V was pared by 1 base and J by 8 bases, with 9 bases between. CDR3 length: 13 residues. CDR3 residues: CASSLGGIDEQFF. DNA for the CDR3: TGTGCCAGCAGTTTAGGAGGTATCGATGAGCAGTTCTTC.

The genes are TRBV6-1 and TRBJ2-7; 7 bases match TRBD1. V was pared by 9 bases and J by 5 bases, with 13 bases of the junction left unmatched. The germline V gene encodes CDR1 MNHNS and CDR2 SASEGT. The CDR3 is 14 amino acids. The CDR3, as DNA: TGTGCCAGTGGAGTACAGGGGCATGGGAACGAGCAGTACTTC. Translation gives CASGVQGHGNEQYF.

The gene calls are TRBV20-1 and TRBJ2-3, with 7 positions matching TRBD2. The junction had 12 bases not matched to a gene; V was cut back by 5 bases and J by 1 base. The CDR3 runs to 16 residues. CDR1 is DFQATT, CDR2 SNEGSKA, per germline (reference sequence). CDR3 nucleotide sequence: TGCAGTGCTCCGCACCACCGGGACTACCGCACAGATACGCAGTATTTT. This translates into CSAPHHRDYRTDTQYF.

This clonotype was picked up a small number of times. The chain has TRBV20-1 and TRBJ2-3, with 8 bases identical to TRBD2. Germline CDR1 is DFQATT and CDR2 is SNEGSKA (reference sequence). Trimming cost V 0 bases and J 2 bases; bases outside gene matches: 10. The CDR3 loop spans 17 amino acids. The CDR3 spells CSARDLGAGAPTDTQYF. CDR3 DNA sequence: TGCAGTGCTAGAGATCTGGGAGCGGGGGCCCCCACAGATACGCAGTATTTT.